A selection of T cell receptor beta chains follows, all from one sample in a study of blood T cell repertoires in COVID-19. Here immunoSEQ multiplex PCR was the method, and the copy in TCRdb shows in-frame clones only, minus some. This table has more than 85,000 clones, over 75% appearing once. The sequencing sample was made of peripheral blood. These receptors came from a woman aged 50 to 60 with acute or convalescent COVID-19. Both conserved end residues are part of each CDR3. D genes are given only for firm matches.

j_call: TRBJ1-2
d_call: .
v_call: TRBV6-5
cdr3_aa: CASTNDRREGNTF
cdr3_nt: TGTGCCAGCACGAATGATCGCAGGGAGGGCAACACCTTC

j_call: TRBJ2-1
d_call: .
v_call: TRBV7-3
cdr3_aa: CASSSISGGVGQFF
cdr3_nt: TGTGCCAGCAGCTCGATTTCCGGCGGAGTTGGGCAGTTCTTC

j_call: TRBJ1-3
d_call: .
v_call: TRBV12-3/TRBV12-4
cdr3_aa: CASSLAHTIYF
cdr3_nt: TGTGCCAGCAGTTTGGCTCACACCATATATTTT

j_call: TRBJ1-4
d_call: .
v_call: TRBV20-1
cdr3_aa: CSASGTSATNEKLFF
cdr3_nt: TGCAGTGCTAGTGGTACCTCGGCAACTAATGAAAAACTGTTTTTT

j_call: TRBJ2-1
d_call: TRBD2
v_call: TRBV27
cdr3_aa: CASSFGVAGGHRRNEQFF
cdr3_nt: TGTGCCAGCAGCTTCGGAGTAGCGGGGGGCCACCGTAGGAATGAGCAGTTCTTC

j_call: TRBJ2-1
d_call: TRBD1
v_call: TRBV7-8
cdr3_aa: CASSPGQGENEQFF
cdr3_nt: TGTGCCAGCAGCCCGGGACAGGGGGAAAATGAGCAGTTCTTC

j_call: TRBJ1-5
d_call: .
v_call: TRBV6-5
cdr3_aa: CASRLTADQPQHF
cdr3_nt: TGTGCCAGCAGGTTGACAGCCGATCAGCCCCAGCATTTT

j_call: TRBJ1-4
d_call: TRBD1
v_call: TRBV19
cdr3_aa: CASSILTGGNEKLFF
cdr3_nt: TGTGCCAGTAGTATCCTGACAGGGGGGAATGAAAAACTGTTTTTT

j_call: TRBJ1-1
d_call: .
v_call: TRBV12-2
cdr3_aa: CASRLFIRAGTGGRTEAFF
cdr3_nt: TGTGCAAGTCGCTTATTCATTCGGGCCGGGACAGGGGGACGCACTGAAGCTTTCTTT

j_call: TRBJ2-1
d_call: TRBD1
v_call: TRBV5-5
cdr3_aa: CASSFPGQGNEQFF
cdr3_nt: TGTGCCAGCAGCTTCCCCGGACAGGGCAATGAGCAGTTCTTC